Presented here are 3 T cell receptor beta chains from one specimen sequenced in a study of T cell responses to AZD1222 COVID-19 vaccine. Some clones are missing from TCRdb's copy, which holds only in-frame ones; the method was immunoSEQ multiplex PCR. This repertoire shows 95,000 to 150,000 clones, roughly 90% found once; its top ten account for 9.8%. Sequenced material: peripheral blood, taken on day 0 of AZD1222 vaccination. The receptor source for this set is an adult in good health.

CDR3 loop: CASSLVGGQANQPQHF. CDR3 sequence (DNA): TGTGCCAGCAGCTTAGTCGGCGGACAGGCGAATCAGCCCCAGCATTTT. The chain links TRBV7-2 to TRBJ1-5; 7 nucleotides align to TRBD1. Germline lookup yields CDR1 SGHTA and CDR2 FQGNSA. Losses at the gene ends were 1 base for V and 4 bases for J; bases not matched to a gene: 7. The CDR3 is 16 amino acids.

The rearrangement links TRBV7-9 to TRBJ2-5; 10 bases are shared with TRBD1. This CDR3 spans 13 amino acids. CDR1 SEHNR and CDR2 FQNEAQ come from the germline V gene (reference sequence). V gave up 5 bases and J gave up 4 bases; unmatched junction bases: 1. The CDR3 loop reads CASSRDRGETQYF. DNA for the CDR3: TGTGCCAGCAGCCGGGACAGGGGAGAGACCCAGTACTTC.

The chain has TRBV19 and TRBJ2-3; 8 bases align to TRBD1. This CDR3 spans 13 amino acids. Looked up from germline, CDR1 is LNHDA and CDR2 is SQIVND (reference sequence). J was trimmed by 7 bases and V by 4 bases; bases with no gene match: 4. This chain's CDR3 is CASSNQGANTQYF. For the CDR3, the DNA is TGTGCCAGTAGTAATCAGGGGGCGAATACGCAGTATTTT.